This TCR beta chain originates from a study of blood T cells in healthy people across ages. Study-wide results and limits: Naive T cell percentage showed a strong correlation with the diversity of TCR beta.

Each individual donor underwent a draw of ten milliliters of peripheral blood. With a J-beta primer mix and a sample-barcoded 5' primer, a second PCR ran 7 to 11 cycles. Each cDNA molecule carried a tag from a template-switch adaptor that contained 12 random nucleotides. TCRdb passed the 5' RACE reads through MiXCR, listing each CDR3 protein once. The sample lists around 800,000 distinct CDR3 sequences; more than 25% were seen once. Concerning this clonotype: Its target is unknown.

Looked up from germline, CDR1 is MNHEY and CDR2 is SMNVEV (reference sequence). The CDR3 consists of 13 residues. Trimming shortened V by 6 bases and J by 8 bases, and 16 bases separated the two germline ends. These data also formed part of another study, on T cells of mothers and their children.

V gene TRBV27 combines with J gene TRBJ1-2, with D tentatively TRBD1 (6 bases). The receptor was derived from a boy between 10 and 17 years old in good health. Material: blood. The CDR3 region is CASSPRGGGGYTF. The CDR3 DNA follows: TGTGCCAGCAGCCCCAGGGGCGGAGGAGGCTACACCTTC.